This T cell receptor (beta chain) was identified during a study of blood T cell repertoires in COVID-19. Study as a whole: The origin of the acute and convalescent COVID-19 samples was the United States, Italy and Spain. The cDNA or gDNA used as material had been derived from T cells, B-cell-depleted T cells, or PBMCs.

Under the authors' procedure: Amplifying reference gene primers gave estimates of nucleated cell counts. Using immunoSEQ multiplex PCR, the repertoire was profiled, and TCRdb retains in-frame clones only, with some absent. V, J and clone size were drawn from that table, and D and trimming were deduced from the DNA. The sample carries roughly 110,000 clones, 80% to 90% recorded once. Specimen: peripheral blood. This TCR was recovered from a man between 40 and 49 years old with acute or convalescent COVID-19.

Written as DNA, the CDR3 is TGTGCCAGCAGTCGGGGGTGGGGCACCGGGGAGCTGTTTTTT. It is translated as CASSRGWGTGELFF. The V gene is TRBV11-2, the J gene TRBJ2-2, with a weak D call TRBD2 (6 bases). The CDR3 consists of 14 residues. V shed 6 bases and J shed 4 bases, with 12 bases lying between them. CDR1 SGHAT and CDR2 FQNNGV come from the germline V gene.